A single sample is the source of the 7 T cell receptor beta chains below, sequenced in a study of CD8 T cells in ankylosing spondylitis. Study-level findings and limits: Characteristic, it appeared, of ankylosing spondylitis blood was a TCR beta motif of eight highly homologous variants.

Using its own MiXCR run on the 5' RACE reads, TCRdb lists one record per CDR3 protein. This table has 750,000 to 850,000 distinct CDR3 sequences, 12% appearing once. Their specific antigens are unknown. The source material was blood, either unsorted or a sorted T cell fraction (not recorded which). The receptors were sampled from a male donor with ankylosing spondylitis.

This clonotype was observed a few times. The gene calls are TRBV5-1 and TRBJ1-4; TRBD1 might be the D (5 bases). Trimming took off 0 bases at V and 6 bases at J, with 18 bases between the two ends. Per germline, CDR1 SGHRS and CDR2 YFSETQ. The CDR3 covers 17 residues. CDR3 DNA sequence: TGCGCCAGCAGCTTGGTATTTTCGGGGACGTCCGATGAAAAACTGTTTTTT. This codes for CASSLVFSGTSDEKLFF.

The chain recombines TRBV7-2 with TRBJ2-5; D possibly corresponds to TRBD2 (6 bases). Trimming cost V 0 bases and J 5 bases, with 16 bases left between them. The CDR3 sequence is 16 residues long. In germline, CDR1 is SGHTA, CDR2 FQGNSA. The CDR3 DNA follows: TGTGCCAGCAGCTTAGCGCACAAGACCGCGGGGGAGACCCAGTACTTC. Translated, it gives CASSLAHKTAGETQYF.

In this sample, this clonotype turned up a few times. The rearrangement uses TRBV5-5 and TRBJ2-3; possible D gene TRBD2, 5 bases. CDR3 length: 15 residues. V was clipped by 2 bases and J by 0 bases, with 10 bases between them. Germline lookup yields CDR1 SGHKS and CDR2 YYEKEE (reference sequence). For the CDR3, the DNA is TGTGCCAGCAGCTTTAGCGTTCCTAGCACAGATACGCAGTATTTT. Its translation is CASSFSVPSTDTQYF.

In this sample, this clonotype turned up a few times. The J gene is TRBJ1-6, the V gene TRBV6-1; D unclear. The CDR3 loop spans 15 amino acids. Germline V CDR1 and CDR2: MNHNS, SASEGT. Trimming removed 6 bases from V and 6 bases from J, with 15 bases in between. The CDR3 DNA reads TGTGCCAGCAGACTTCCAAGGGAGGGTAATTCACCCCTCCACTTT. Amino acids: CASRLPREGNSPLHF.

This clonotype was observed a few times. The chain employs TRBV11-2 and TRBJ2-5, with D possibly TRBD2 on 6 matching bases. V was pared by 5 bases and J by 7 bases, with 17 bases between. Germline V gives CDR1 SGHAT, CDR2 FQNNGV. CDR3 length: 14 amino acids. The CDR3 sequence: CASSTGWSGGTQYF. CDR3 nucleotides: TGTGCCAGCAGCACCGGATGGTCCGGGGGGACCCAGTACTTC.

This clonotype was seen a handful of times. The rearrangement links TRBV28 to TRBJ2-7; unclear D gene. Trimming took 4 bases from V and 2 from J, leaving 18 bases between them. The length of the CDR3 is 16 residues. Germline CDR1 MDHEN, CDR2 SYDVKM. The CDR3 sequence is CASSSPIRSFPYEQYF. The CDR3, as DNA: TGTGCCAGCAGTTCCCCCATCAGGAGCTTTCCCTACGAGCAGTACTTC. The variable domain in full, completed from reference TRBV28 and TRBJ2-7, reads DVKVTQSSRYLVKRTGEKVFLECVQDMDHENMFWYRQDPGLGLRLIYFSYDVKMKEKGDIPEGYSVSREKKERFSLILESASTNQTSMYLCASSSPIRSFPYEQYFGPGTRLTVT.

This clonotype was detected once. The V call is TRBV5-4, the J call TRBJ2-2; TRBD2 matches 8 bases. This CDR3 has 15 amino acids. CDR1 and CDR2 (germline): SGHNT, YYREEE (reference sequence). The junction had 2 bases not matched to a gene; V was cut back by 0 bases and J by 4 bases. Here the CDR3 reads CASSLGGRITGELFF. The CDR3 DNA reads TGTGCCAGCAGCTTGGGCGGGAGGATCACCGGGGAGCTGTTTTTT.